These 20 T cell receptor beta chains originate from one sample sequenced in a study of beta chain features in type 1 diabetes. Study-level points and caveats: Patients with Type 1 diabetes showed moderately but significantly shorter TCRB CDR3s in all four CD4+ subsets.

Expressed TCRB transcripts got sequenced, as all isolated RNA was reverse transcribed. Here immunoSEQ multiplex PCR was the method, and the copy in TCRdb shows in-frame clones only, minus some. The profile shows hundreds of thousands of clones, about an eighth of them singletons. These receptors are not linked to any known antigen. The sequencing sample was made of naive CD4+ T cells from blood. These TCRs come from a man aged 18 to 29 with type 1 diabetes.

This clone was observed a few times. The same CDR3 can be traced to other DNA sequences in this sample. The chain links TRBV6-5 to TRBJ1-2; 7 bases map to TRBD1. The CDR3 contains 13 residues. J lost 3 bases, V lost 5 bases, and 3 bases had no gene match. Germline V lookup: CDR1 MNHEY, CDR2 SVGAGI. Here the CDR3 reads CASSPTGDYGYTF. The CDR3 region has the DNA TGTGCCAGCAGTCCTACAGGGGACTATGGCTACACCTTC.

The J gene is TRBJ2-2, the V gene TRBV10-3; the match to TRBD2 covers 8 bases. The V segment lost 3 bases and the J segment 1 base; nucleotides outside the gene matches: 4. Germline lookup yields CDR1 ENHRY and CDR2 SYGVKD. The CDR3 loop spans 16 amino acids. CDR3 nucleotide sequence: TGTGCCATCAGTGAAAGTCTAGCGGGGAACACCGGGGAGCTGTTTTTT. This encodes CAISESLAGNTGELFF.

The CDR3 bases are TGTGCCAGCGAGGGCACTTCCTACGAGCAGTACTTC. Residues: CASEGTSYEQYF. V and J are TRBV6-1 and TRBJ2-7; a possible D gene is TRBD2 (5 bases). From germline, CDR1 is MNHNS and CDR2 SASEGT. The CDR3 spans 12 residues. V gave up 8 bases and J gave up 1 base, with 9 bases separating them.

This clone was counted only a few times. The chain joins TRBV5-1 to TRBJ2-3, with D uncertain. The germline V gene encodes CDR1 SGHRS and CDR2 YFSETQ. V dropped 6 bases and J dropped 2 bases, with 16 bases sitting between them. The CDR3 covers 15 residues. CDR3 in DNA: TGCGCCAGCATGTGGAGTTTTCAAACCACAGATACGCAGTATTTT. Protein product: CASMWSFQTTDTQYF.

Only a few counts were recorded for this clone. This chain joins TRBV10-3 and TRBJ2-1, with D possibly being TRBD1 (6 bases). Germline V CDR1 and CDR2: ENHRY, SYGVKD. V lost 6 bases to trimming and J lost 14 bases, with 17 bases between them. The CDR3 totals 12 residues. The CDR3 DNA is TGTGCCATCAGCCGGGATAGGGACATAGAGTTCTTC. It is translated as CAISRDRDIEFF.

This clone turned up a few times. The CDR3, as DNA: TGTGCCAGCAGTTTCCCCCAGGCGGGGGGTACTGAAGCTTTCTTT. Translated: CASSFPQAGGTEAFF. This chain uses TRBV28 with TRBJ1-1; D may be TRBD1 (5 bases). The CDR3 runs to 15 residues. V was pared by 3 bases and J by 5 bases, with 16 bases between. Germline CDR1 MDHEN, CDR2 SYDVKM.

The CDR3 loop is CASSPYQNSNQPQHF. The CDR3 bases are TGTGCCAGCTCACCCTACCAAAATAGCAATCAGCCCCAGCATTTT. The genes are TRBV18 and TRBJ1-5; D remains unclear. CDR3 length: 15 amino acids. Between the trimmed V and J ends, which lost 3 bases and 0 bases, there was a span of 9 bases. In germline, CDR1 is KGHSH, CDR2 LQKENI. Full variable domain (rest looked up from reference TRBV18 and TRBJ1-5): NAGVMQNPRHLVRRRGQEARLRCSPMKGHSHVYWYRQLPEEGLKFMVYLQKENIIDESGMPKERFSAEFPKEGPSILRIQQVVRGDSAAYFCASSPYQNSNQPQHFGDGTRLSIL.

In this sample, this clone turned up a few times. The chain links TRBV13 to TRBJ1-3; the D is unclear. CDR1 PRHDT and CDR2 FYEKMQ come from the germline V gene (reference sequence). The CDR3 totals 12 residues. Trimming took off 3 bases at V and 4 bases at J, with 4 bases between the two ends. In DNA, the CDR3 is TGTGCCAGCAGCTTCGGGGGAAACACCATATATTTT. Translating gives CASSFGGNTIYF.

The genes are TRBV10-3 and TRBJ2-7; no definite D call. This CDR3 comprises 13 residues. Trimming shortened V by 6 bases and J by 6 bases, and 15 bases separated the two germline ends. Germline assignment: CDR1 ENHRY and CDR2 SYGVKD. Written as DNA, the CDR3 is TGTGCCATCAGGACTCAAATCGTAGGCGAGCAGTACTTC. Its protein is CAIRTQIVGEQYF.

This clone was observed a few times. The DNA of the CDR3 is TGTGCCAGCAGTTCGTCCGGGACAGGGGAAGAGAACACTGAAGCTTTCTTT. It specifies CASSSSGTGEENTEAFF. The chain is built from TRBV28 and TRBJ1-1; TRBD1 matches at 10 bases. Per germline, CDR1 MDHEN and CDR2 SYDVKM. The J segment lost 1 base and the V segment lost 4 bases, leaving 9 bases of the junction unmatched. The CDR3 has 17 residues.

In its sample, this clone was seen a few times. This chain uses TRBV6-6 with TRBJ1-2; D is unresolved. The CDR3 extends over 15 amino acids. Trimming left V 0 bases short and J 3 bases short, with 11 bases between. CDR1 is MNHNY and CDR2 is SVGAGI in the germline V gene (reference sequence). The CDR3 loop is CASSYSGESDYGYTF. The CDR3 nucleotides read TGTGCCAGCAGTTACTCCGGGGAATCGGACTATGGCTACACCTTC.

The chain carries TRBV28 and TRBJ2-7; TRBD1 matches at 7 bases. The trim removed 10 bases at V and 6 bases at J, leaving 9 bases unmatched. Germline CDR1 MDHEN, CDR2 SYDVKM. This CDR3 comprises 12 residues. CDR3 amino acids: CAIRAGGAEQYF. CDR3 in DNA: TGTGCCATTCGGGCAGGGGGTGCCGAGCAGTACTTC.

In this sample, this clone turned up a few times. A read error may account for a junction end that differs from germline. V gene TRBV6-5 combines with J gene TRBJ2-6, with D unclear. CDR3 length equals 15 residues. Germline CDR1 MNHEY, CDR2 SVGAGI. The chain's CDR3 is CASPDRPTGANVLTF. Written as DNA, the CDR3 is TGTGCCAGTCCCGACCGCCCCACTGGTGCCAACGTCCTGACTTTC.

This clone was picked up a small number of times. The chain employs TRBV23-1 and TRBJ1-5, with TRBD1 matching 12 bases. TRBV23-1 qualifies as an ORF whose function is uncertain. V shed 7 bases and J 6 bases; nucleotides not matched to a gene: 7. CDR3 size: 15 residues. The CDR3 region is CASTPGQGAIQPQHF. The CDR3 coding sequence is TGCGCCAGCACTCCGGGACAGGGGGCAATTCAGCCCCAGCATTTT.

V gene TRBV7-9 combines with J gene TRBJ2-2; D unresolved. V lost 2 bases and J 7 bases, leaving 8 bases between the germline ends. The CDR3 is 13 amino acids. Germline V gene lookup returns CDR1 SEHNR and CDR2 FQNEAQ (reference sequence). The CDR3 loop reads CASSLLENGELFF. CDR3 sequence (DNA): TGTGCCAGCAGCTTACTGGAGAACGGGGAGCTGTTTTTT. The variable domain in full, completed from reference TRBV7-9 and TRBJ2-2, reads DTGVSQNPRHKITKRGQNVTFRCDPISEHNRLYWYRQTLGQGPEFLTYFQNEAQLEKSRLLSDRFSAERPKGSFSTLEIQRTEQGDSAMYLCASSLLENGELFFGEGSRLTVL.

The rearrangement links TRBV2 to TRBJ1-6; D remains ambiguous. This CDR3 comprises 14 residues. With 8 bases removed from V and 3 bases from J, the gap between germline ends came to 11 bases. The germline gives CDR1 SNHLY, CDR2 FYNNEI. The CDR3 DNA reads TGTGCCAGCGCGGCAGAGTACTATAATTCACCCCTCCACTTT. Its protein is CASAAEYYNSPLHF.

The CDR3: CSVASGTGGSYEQYF. Here the CDR3 DNA reads TGCAGCGTTGCCTCCGGGACAGGGGGTTCCTACGAGCAGTACTTC. This chain links TRBV29-1 with TRBJ2-7; TRBD1 aligns across 11 bases. CDR1 and CDR2 from the germline V gene are SQVTM and ANQGSEA. This CDR3 region has 15 residues. V shed 4 bases and J 1 base; nucleotides not matched to a gene: 6.

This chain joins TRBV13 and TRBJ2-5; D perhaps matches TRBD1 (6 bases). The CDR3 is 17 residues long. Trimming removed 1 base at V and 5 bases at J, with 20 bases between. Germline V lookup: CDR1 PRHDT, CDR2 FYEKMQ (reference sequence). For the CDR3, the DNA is TGTGCCAGCAGCTTAGTGACCCAGGGGTCTAATGGGGAGACCCAGTACTTC. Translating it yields CASSLVTQGSNGETQYF.

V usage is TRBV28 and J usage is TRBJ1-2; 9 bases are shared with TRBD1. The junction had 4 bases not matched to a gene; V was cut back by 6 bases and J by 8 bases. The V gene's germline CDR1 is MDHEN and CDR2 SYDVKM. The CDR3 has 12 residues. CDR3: CASSGTGWGYTF. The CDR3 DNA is TGTGCCAGCAGCGGGACAGGGTGGGGCTACACCTTC.

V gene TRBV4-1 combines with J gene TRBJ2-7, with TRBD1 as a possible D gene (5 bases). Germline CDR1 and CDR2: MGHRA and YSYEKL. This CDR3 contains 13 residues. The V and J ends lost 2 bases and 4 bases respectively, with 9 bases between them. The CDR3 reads CASSQPDSYEQYF. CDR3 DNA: TGCGCCAGCAGCCAACCTGACAGTTACGAGCAGTACTTC.